The sequence of this T cell receptor (beta chain) was determined in a study of early T cells in non-severe SARS-CoV-2 infection. TCRdb reprocessed the 5' RACE reads via MiXCR and lists one record per CDR3 protein. The data show more than 85,000 distinct CDR3 sequences, with roughly 12% seen just once and 3% to 4.5% held by the top ten. The V segment lost 5 bases and the J segment 3 bases; nucleotides outside the gene matches: 8. The CDR3 has 14 amino acids. CDR1 DFQATT and CDR2 SNEGSKA come from the germline V gene (reference sequence). This clonotype was detected only a few times. This clonotype originated in an adult who was a healthcare worker with PCR-confirmed SARS-CoV-2 infection or an uninfected control (not recorded which). This chain joins TRBV20-1 and TRBJ1-2; 8 bases align to TRBD1. The source material was whole blood, sampled at baseline. Here the CDR3 DNA reads TGCAGTGCTCCCCAGGGGGCGCGAGACTATGGCTACACCTTC. The encoded protein is CSAPQGARDYGYTF.